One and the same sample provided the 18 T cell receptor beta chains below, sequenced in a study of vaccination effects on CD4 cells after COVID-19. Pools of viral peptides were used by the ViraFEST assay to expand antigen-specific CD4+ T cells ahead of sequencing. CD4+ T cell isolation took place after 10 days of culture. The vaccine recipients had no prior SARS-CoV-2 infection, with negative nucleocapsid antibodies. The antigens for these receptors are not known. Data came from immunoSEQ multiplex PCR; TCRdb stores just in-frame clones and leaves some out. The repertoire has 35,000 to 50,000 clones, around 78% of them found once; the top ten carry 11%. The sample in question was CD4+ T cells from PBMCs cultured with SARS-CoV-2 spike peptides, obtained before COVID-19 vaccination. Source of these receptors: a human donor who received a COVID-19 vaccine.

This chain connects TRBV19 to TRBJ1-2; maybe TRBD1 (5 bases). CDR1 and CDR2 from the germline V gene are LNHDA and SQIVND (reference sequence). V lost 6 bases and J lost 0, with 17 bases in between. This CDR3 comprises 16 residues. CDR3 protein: CASRASGTKANYGYTF. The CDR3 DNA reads TGTGCCAGTAGGGCCTCCGGGACCAAAGCTAACTATGGCTACACCTTC.

The CDR3 sequence: CATSGLGAGGDQETQYF. CDR3 nucleotide sequence: TGTGCCACCAGTGGTCTCGGCGCCGGGGGGGACCAAGAGACCCAGTACTTC. This chain links TRBV24-1 with TRBJ2-5, with 8 bases identical to TRBD2. J gave up 0 bases and V 5 bases, and 10 bases lay outside the gene matches. CDR1 and CDR2 (germline): KGHDR, SFDVKD. The CDR3 is 17 amino acids.

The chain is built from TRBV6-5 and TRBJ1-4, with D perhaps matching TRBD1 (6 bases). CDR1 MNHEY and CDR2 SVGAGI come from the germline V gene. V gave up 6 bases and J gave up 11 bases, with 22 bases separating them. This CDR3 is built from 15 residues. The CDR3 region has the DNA TGTGCCAGCAGCCCCACCGGGACAATATCAGGGAAACTGTTTTTT. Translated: CASSPTGTISGKLFF.

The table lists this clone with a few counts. The CDR3 sequence is CASSPGNTIYF. CDR3 nucleotide sequence: TGTGCCAGCAGCCCAGGGAACACCATATATTTT. This chain connects TRBV12-3 or TRBV12-4 to TRBJ1-3; D perhaps matches TRBD1 (5 bases). V was trimmed by 6 bases and J by 7 bases, leaving 7 bases between them. The CDR3 sequence is 11 residues long.

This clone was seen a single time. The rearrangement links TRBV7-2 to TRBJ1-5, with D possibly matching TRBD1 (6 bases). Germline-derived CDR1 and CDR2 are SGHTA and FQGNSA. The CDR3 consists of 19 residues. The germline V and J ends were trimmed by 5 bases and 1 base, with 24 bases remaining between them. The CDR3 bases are TGTGCCAGCAGCCCCCTTGGTGGACGCGGGGGCATAAGCAATCAGCCCCAGCATTTT. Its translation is CASSPLGGRGGISNQPQHF.

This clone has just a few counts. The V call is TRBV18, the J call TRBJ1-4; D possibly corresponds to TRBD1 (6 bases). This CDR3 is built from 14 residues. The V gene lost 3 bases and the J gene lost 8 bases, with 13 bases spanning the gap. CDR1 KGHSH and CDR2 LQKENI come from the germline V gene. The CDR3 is CASSPGGEREKLFF. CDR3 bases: TGTGCCAGCTCACCTGGGGGCGAGCGAGAAAAACTGTTTTTT.

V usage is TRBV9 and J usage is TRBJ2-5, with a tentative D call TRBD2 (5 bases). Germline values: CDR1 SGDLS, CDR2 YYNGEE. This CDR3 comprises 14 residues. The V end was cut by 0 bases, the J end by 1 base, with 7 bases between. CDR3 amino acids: CASSVGGIQETQYF. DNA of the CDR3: TGTGCCAGCAGCGTAGGAGGGATCCAAGAGACCCAGTACTTC.

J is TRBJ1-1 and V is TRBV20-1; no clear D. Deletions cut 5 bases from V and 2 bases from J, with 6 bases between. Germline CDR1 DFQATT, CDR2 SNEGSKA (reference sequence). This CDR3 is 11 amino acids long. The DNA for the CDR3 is TGCAGTGCTCCGGTAAACACTGAAGCTTTCTTT. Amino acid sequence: CSAPVNTEAFF.

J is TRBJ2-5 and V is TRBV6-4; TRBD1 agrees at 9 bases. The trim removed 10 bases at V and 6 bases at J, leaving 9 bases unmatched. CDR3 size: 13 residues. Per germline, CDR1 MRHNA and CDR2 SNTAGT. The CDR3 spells CAMRGTGIKTQYF. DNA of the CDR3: TGTGCCATGAGGGGGACAGGGATAAAGACCCAGTACTTC.

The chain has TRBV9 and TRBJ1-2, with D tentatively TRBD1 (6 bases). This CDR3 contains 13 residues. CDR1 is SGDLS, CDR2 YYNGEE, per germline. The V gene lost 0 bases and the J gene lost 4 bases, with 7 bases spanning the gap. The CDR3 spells CASSVAGAYGYTF. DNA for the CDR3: TGTGCCAGCAGCGTAGCAGGGGCCTATGGCTACACCTTC. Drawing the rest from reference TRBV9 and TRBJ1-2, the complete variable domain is DSGVTQTPKHLITATGQRVTLRCSPRSGDLSVYWYQQSLDQGLQFLIQYYNGEERAKGNILERFSAQQFPDLHSELNLSSLELGDSALYFCASSVAGAYGYTFGSGTRLTVV.

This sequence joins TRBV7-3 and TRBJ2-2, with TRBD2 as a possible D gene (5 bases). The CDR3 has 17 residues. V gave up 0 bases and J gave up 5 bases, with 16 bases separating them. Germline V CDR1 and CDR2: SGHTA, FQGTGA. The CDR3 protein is CASSLTSDRGSTGELFF. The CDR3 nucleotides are TGTGCCAGCAGCTTAACGTCGGATCGGGGTAGTACCGGGGAGCTGTTTTTT.

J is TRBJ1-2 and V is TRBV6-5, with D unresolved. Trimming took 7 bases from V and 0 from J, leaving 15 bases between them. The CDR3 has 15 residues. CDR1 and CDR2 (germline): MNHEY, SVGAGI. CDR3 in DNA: TGTGCCAGCACTCTAGGGCCCAACCCTAACTATGGCTACACCTTC. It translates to CASTLGPNPNYGYTF.

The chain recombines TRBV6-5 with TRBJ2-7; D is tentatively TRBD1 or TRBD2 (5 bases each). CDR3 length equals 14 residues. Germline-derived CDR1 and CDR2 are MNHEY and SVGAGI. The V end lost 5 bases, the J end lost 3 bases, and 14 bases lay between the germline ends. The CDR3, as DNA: TGTGCCAGCAGTCTAACCCGGGGCGGCTACGAGCAGTACGTC. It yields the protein CASSLTRGGYEQYV.

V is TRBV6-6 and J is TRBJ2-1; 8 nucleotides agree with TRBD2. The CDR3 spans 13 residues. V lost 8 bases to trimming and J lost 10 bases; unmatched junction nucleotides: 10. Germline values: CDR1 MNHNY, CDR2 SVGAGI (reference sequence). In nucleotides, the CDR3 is TGTGCCAGCGCCAGCGGGGGCTGGAGGGAGCAGTTCTTC. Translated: CASASGGWREQFF.

The CDR3 DNA follows: TGCGCCAGCAGCTTGGGAGAGAACACTGAAGCTTTCTTT. It encodes CASSLGENTEAFF. The J gene is TRBJ1-1, the V gene TRBV5-1; D gene unclear. The V and J ends lost 0 bases and 1 base respectively, with 4 bases between them. Germline loops: CDR1 SGHRS, CDR2 YFSETQ. CDR3 length equals 13 residues.

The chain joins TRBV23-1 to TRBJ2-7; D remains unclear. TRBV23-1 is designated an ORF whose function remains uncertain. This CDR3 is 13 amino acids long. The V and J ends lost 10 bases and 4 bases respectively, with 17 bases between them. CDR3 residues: CATKGSKRYEQYV. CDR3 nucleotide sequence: TGCGCCACCAAGGGAAGCAAAAGGTACGAGCAGTACGTC.

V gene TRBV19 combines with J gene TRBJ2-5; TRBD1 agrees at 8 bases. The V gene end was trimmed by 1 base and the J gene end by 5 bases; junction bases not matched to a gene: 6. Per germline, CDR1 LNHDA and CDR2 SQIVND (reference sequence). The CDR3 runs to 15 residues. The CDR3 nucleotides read TGTGCCAGTAGTATAGTTAGCACAGGGGGGGAGACCCAGTACTTC. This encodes CASSIVSTGGETQYF.

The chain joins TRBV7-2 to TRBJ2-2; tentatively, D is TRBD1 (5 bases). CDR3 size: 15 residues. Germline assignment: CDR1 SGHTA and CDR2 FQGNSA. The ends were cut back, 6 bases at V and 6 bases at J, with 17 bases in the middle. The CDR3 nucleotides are TGTGCCAGCAGGTTCCAGGGTAATTCGGCCGGGGAGCTGTTTTTT. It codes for CASRFQGNSAGELFF.